This T cell receptor beta chain derives from a study of blood T cell repertoires in COVID-19. Profiled with immunoSEQ multiplex PCR; TCRdb holds only in-frame clones, not every one. Of over 200,000 clones listed, 65% to 90% are singletons. Germline lookup yields CDR1 SGHRS and CDR2 YFSETQ. V shed 4 bases and J 0 bases; nucleotides not matched to a gene: 4. The CDR3 totals 16 residues. Only one count was recorded for this clone. The sample was peripheral blood. This chain uses TRBV5-1 with TRBJ2-3; 11 bases agree with TRBD2. This receptor was taken from a man aged 35 to 55 who had recovered from COVID-19. CDR3 DNA sequence: TGCGCCAGCAGCCGGGGACTAGCGGCTAGCACAGATACGCAGTATTTT. Translation: CASSRGLAASTDTQYF.